This T cell receptor beta chain was captured by sequencing in a study of T cells in Graves' hyperthyroidism and ophthalmopathy. This clonotype turned up a few times. Its target is unknown. In germline, CDR1 is MNHEY, CDR2 SVGEGT. V was clipped by 8 bases and J by 4 bases; unmatched bases: 2. CDR3 length equals 13 residues. Amplification targeted TCR beta CDR3 regions from RNA transcripts. First-round RT-PCR targeting the TCR CDR3 was performed with the HTBI primer set. MiXCR, run by TCRdb on the multiplex PCR reads, gives a single entry per CDR3 protein. The profile covers some 440,000 distinct CDR3 sequences, with roughly 14% appearing a single time and about 14% taken by the ten largest. Study findings and constraints: Ophthalmopathy and stable hyperthyroidism were told apart by a 13 V-J model.

The sample was blood. The chain couples TRBV6-2 or TRBV6-3 to TRBJ2-1, with TRBD1 matching over 10 bases. This clonotype was sampled from a woman aged 18 to 35 with Graves' hyperthyroidism. CDR3 nucleotides: TGTGCCAGCGAGGACAGGGGGTACAATGAGCAGTTCTTC. Protein product: CASEDRGYNEQFF.